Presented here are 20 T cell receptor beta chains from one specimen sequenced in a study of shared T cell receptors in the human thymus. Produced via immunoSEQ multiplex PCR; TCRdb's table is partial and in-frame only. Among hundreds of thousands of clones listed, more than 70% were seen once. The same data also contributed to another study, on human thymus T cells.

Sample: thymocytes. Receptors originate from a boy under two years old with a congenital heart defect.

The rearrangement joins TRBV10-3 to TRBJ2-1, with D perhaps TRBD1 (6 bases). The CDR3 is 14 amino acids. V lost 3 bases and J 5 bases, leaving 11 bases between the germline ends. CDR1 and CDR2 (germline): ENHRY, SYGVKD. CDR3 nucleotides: TGTGCCATCAGTGACCACAGGGAAGACAATGAGCAGTTCTTC. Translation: CAISDHREDNEQFF.

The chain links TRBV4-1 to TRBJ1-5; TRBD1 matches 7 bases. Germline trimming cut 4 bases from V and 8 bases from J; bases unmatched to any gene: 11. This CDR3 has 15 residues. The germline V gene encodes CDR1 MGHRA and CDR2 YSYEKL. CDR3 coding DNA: TGCGCCAGCAGCCTCGGAACAGGGGTTGGCGAGCCCCAGCATTTT. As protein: CASSLGTGVGEPQHF.

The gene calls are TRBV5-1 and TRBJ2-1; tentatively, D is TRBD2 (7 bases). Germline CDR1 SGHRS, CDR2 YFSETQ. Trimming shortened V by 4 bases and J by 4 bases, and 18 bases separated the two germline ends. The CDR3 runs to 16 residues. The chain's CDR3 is CASSLLGGAQYNEQFF. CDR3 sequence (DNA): TGCGCCAGCAGCCTTCTAGGGGGGGCCCAATACAATGAGCAGTTCTTC.

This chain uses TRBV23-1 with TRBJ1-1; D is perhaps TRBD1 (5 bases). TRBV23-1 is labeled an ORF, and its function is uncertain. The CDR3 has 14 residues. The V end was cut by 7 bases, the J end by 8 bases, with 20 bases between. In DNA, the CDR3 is TGCGCCAGCACCCTAGACCTTGGGACTTTCGAAGCTTTCTTT. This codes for CASTLDLGTFEAFF.

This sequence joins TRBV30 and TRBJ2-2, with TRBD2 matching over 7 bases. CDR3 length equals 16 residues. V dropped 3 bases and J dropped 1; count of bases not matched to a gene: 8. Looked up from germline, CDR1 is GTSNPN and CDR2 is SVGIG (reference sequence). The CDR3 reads CAWRDLADWNTGELFF. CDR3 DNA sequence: TGTGCCTGGAGGGACCTAGCGGATTGGAACACCGGGGAGCTGTTTTTT.

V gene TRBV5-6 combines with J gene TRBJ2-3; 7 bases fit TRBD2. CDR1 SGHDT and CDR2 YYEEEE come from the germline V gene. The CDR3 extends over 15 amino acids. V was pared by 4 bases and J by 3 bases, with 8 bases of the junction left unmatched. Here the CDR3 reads CASSPGRVRTDTQYF. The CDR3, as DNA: TGTGCCAGCAGCCCTGGGAGGGTAAGGACAGATACGCAGTATTTT.

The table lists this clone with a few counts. In DNA, the CDR3 is TGTGCCAGCAGCCGTCGACAGGGTAGAAACACTGAAGCTTTCTTT. Translating gives CASSRRQGRNTEAFF. The chain links TRBV5-6 to TRBJ1-1; the match to TRBD1 covers 7 bases. This CDR3 spans 15 amino acids. Trimming at V came to 4 bases and at J to 2 bases, leaving 8 bases not matched to a gene. The germline gives CDR1 SGHDT, CDR2 YYEEEE.

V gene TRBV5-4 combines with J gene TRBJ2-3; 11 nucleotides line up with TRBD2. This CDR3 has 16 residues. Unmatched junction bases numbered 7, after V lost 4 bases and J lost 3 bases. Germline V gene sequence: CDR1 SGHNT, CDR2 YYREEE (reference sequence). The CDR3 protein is CASSTRTSGLTDTQYF. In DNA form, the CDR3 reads TGTGCCAGCAGCACCCGGACTAGCGGGTTGACAGATACGCAGTATTTT.

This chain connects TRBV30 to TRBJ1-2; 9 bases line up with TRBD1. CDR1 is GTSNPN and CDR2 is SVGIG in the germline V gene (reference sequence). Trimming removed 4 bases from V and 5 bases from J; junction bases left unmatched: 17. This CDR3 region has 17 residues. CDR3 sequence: CAWTIGRRQGGLYGYTF. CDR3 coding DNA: TGTGCCTGGACTATAGGTCGTAGACAGGGGGGGCTTTATGGCTACACCTTC.

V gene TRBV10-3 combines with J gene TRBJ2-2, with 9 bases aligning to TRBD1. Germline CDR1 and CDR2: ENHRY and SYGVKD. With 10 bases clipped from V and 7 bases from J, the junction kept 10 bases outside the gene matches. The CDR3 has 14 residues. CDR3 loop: CASDLGQGNGELFF. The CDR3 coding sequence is TGTGCCAGCGACCTGGGACAGGGAAACGGGGAGCTGTTTTTT.

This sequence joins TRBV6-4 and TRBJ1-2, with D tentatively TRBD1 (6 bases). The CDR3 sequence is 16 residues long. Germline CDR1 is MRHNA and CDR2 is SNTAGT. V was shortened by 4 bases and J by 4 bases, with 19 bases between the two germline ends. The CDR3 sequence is CASSASPRDTPYGYTF. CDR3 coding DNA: TGTGCCAGCAGTGCCTCACCCCGGGACACTCCCTATGGCTACACCTTC.

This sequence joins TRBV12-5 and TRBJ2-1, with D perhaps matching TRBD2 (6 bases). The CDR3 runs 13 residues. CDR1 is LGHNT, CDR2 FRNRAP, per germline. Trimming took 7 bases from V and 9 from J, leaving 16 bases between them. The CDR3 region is CASAPSGESEQFF. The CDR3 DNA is TGTGCTAGTGCCCCATCGGGGGAGAGTGAGCAGTTCTTC.

CDR3: CASSHFNASYHTGELFF. The DNA for the CDR3 is TGTGCCAGCAGCCACTTCAACGCTAGTTACCACACCGGGGAGCTGTTTTTT. The chain carries TRBV5-8 and TRBJ2-2; D unclear. The germline V and J ends were trimmed by 4 bases and 3 bases, with 19 bases remaining between them. The CDR3 has 17 residues. The V gene's germline CDR1 is SGHTS and CDR2 YDEGEE.

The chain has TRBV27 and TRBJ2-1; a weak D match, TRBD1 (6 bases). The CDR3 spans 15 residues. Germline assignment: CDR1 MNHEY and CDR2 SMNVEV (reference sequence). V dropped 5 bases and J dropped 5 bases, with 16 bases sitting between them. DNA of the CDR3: TGTGCCAGCAGTCAAGGGTTTCGGGACAACAATGAGCAGTTCTTC. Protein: CASSQGFRDNNEQFF.

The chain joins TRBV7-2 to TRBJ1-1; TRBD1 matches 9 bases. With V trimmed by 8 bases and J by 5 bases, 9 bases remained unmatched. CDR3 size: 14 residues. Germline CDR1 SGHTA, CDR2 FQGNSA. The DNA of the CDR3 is TGTGCCAGCGTTCAACAGGGGGCGCTTACTGAAGCTTTCTTT. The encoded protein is CASVQQGALTEAFF.

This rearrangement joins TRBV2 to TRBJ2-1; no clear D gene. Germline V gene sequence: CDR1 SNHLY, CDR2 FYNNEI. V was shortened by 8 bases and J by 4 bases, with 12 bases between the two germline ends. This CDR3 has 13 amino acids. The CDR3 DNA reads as TGTGCCAGCGCCCCCCTACCTTACAATGAGCAGTTCTTC. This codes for CASAPLPYNEQFF.

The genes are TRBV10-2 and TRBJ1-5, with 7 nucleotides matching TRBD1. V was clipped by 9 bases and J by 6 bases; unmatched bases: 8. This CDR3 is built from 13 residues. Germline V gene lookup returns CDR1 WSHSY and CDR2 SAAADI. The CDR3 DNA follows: TGCGCCAGTCACGGACAGGAGCGTCAGCCCCAGCATTTT. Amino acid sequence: CASHGQERQPQHF.

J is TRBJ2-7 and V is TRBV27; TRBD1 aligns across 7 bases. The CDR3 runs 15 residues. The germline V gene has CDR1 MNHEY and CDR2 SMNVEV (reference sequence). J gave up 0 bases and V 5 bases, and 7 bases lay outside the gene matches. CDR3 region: CASSLNWDSSYEQYF. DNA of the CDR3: TGTGCCAGCAGTCTTAACTGGGACAGCTCCTACGAGCAGTACTTC.

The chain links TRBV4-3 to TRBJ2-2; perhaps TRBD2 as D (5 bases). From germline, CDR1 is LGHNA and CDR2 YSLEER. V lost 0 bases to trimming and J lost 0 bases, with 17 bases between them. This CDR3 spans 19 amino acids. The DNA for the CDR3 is TGCGCCAGCAGCCAAGATCGGCTACTAGTCCCATCGAACACCGGGGAGCTGTTTTTT. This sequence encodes CASSQDRLLVPSNTGELFF.

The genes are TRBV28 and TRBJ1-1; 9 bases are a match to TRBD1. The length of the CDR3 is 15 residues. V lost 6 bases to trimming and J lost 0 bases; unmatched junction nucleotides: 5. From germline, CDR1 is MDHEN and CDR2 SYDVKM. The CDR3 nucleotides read TGTGCCAGCAGATCACAGGGGGCGTTGAACACTGAAGCTTTCTTT. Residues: CASRSQGALNTEAFF.